Shown below are 18 T cell receptor beta chains from a single sample sequenced in a study of identical twins. TCRdb ran MiXCR on the 5' RACE reads and lists one entry per CDR3 protein. The table lists roughly 500,000 distinct CDR3 sequences, approximately 22% of them singletons, with approximately 0.95% in the top ten. This sample was also put to use in a study of T cells expressing NK-cell markers.

Sequenced sample: CD4+ T cells sorted from blood. These receptors all come from a woman aged 18-29 years in good health.

This clonotype came up a few times. This sequence joins TRBV5-5 and TRBJ2-7, with 10 bases aligning to TRBD1. J was trimmed by 2 bases and V by 0 bases; bases with no gene match: 5. The CDR3 contains 16 residues. Germline V lookup: CDR1 SGHKS, CDR2 YYEKEE (reference sequence). The CDR3 coding sequence is TGTGCCAGCAGCTTGGAGGTGGGACAGGGGACCTACGAGCAGTACTTC. Translation gives CASSLEVGQGTYEQYF.

The gene calls are TRBV20-1 and TRBJ2-2; 8 nucleotides agree with TRBD2. This CDR3 is built from 14 residues. The germline gives CDR1 DFQATT, CDR2 SNEGSKA (reference sequence). V gave up 3 bases and J gave up 8 bases; unmatched junction bases: 8. The CDR3: CSASEERGSGELFF. The DNA for the CDR3 is TGCAGTGCTAGTGAGGAGCGGGGGAGTGGGGAGCTGTTTTTT.

The chain carries TRBV11-2 and TRBJ2-5, with 8 positions matching TRBD1. The CDR3 sequence is 15 residues long. V lost 4 bases to trimming and J lost 4 bases; unmatched junction nucleotides: 8. Germline CDR1 SGHAT, CDR2 FQNNGV. For the CDR3, the DNA is TGTGCCAGCAGCTCCACTCCAGGGGGCGGAGAGACCCAGTACTTC. Protein sequence: CASSSTPGGGETQYF.

V usage is TRBV6-1 and J usage is TRBJ1-1, with TRBD1 matching over 9 bases. This CDR3 has 14 residues. Germline V gene data show CDR1 as MNHNS and CDR2 as SASEGT. V lost 6 bases, J lost 5 bases, and 7 bases stayed unmatched. The CDR3 nucleotides read TGTGCCAGCAGACTACAGGGGGCGCATACTGAAGCTTTCTTT. This translates into CASRLQGAHTEAFF.

This clonotype was counted only a few times. This rearrangement joins TRBV5-1 to TRBJ1-4, with D unclear. There are 13 residues in the CDR3. CDR1 SGHRS and CDR2 YFSETQ come from the germline V gene. Deletions cut 1 base from V and 7 bases from J, with 8 bases between. The DNA for the CDR3 is TGCGCCAGCAGCTTGATGCCAAGTGAAAAACTGTTTTTT. Translation: CASSLMPSEKLFF.

The chain combines TRBV20-1 with TRBJ2-3; D remains unclear. The V end was cut by 5 bases, the J end by 3 bases, with 18 bases between. This CDR3 contains 15 residues. In germline, CDR1 is DFQATT, CDR2 SNEGSKA (reference sequence). The DNA for the CDR3 is TGCAGTGCTCGCCCTACCTTAGACAAGACAGATACGCAGTATTTT. Translation: CSARPTLDKTDTQYF.

The chain carries TRBV20-1 and TRBJ1-6; 10 bases are a match to TRBD1. The CDR3 runs to 16 residues. Trimming took 2 bases from V and 9 from J; bases not matched to a gene: 10. Per the germline V gene, CDR1 is DFQATT and CDR2 is SNEGSKA (reference sequence). The CDR3 is CSARPLTGGDASPLHF. CDR3 nucleotides: TGCAGTGCTAGACCTCTGACAGGGGGCGACGCTTCACCCCTCCACTTT.

The chain is built from TRBV20-1 and TRBJ2-3, with D hard to call. This CDR3 is built from 12 residues. The V gene lost 6 bases and the J gene lost 9 bases, with 16 bases spanning the gap. Germline assignment: CDR1 DFQATT and CDR2 SNEGSKA (reference sequence). Written as DNA, the CDR3 is TGCAGTGCGGCCCCGACCGTCAGCACGCAGTATTTT. Translation gives CSAAPTVSTQYF.

This clonotype was observed many times. This rearrangement joins TRBV29-1 to TRBJ2-3; D assignment may be TRBD1 or TRBD2 (5 bases each). Trimming shortened V by 4 bases and J by 6 bases, and 11 bases separated the two germline ends. The CDR3 is 12 residues long. Germline V gene sequence: CDR1 SQVTM, CDR2 ANQGSEA. The CDR3 nucleotides are TGCAGCGTTGCCGGGGCGCGGGATACGCAGTATTTT. It codes for CSVAGARDTQYF.

This chain connects TRBV18 to TRBJ2-7, with TRBD2 matching 14 bases. The J segment lost 2 bases and the V segment lost 4 bases, leaving 10 bases of the junction unmatched. CDR1 KGHSH and CDR2 LQKENI come from the germline V gene. The CDR3 loop spans 18 amino acids. The CDR3 protein is CASSLLTSGGAVAYEQYF. The CDR3 bases are TGTGCCAGCTCACTCCTGACTAGCGGGGGGGCCGTCGCCTACGAGCAGTACTTC.

The rearrangement links TRBV7-2 to TRBJ2-2; TRBD2 might be the D (5 bases). V lost 5 bases, J lost 6 bases, and 16 bases lay in between. Germline V gene sequence: CDR1 SGHTA, CDR2 FQGNSA. The CDR3 consists of 15 residues. The CDR3 DNA reads as TGTGCCAGCAGCCCTTCTGTGGGAGCCCCCGGGGAGCTGTTTTTT. Translated, it gives CASSPSVGAPGELFF.

This chain links TRBV20-1 with TRBJ2-1, with TRBD2 as a possible D gene (5 bases). The CDR3 length is 10 residues. CDR1 and CDR2 (germline): DFQATT, SNEGSKA (reference sequence). Trimming took off 6 bases at V and 15 bases at J, with 15 bases between the two ends. The CDR3 nucleotides read TGCAGTGCAAGACGGGGAAGGCTGTTCTTC. It codes for CSARRGRLFF.

Only a few counts were recorded for this clonotype. The rearrangement links TRBV21-1 to TRBJ2-1. TRBV21-1 is given as a pseudogene. The CDR3 has 13 residues. The CDR3, as DNA: TGTGCCAGCAGCAAAGGGACGGGCAATGAGCAGTTCTTC. Translation gives CASSKGTGNEQFF.

The rearrangement uses TRBV5-6 and TRBJ2-5; 8 bases map to TRBD2. V lost 3 bases and J lost 7; bases outside the gene matches: 8. This CDR3 is built from 14 residues. CDR1 is SGHDT, CDR2 YYEEEE, per germline. In nucleotides, the CDR3 is TGTGCCAGCAGCTCCATAGCGGGGAGAAGGACCCAGTACTTC. Protein: CASSSIAGRRTQYF.

This clonotype was observed a handful of times. This chain links TRBV7-2 with TRBJ2-1; D is undetermined. The CDR3 has 14 amino acids. With 2 bases removed from V and 0 bases from J, the gap between germline ends came to 5 bases. Germline-derived CDR1 and CDR2 are SGHTA and FQGNSA. The CDR3 protein is CASSLPSSYNEQFF. CDR3 nucleotide sequence: TGTGCCAGCAGCTTACCTAGCTCCTACAATGAGCAGTTCTTC.

This rearrangement joins TRBV20-1 to TRBJ2-7, with unresolved D. The CDR3 has 14 residues. Germline CDR1 is DFQATT and CDR2 is SNEGSKA (reference sequence). Between the trimmed V and J ends, which lost 6 bases and 1 base, there was a span of 16 bases. This chain's CDR3 is CSAPGSGVSYEQYF. CDR3 sequence (DNA): TGCAGTGCCCCAGGTAGTGGAGTATCCTACGAGCAGTACTTC.

The chain combines TRBV7-2 with TRBJ2-1; D is uncertain. The germline V and J ends were trimmed by 1 base and 2 bases, with 6 bases remaining between them. Looked up from germline, CDR1 is SGHTA and CDR2 is FQGNSA. The CDR3 is 14 residues long. The DNA of the CDR3 is TGTGCCAGCAGCTTAGTTAGTACCTACAATGAGCAGTTCTTC. Amino acid sequence: CASSLVSTYNEQFF.

The V and J genes are TRBV12-3 or TRBV12-4 and TRBJ2-1; 11 bases map to TRBD2. The V and J ends lost 5 bases and 4 bases, in that order; junction bases with no gene match: 7. This CDR3 has 16 residues. This chain's CDR3 is CASSVLAGGAYNEQFF. The CDR3 DNA reads TGTGCCAGCAGTGTCTTAGCGGGGGGGGCATACAATGAGCAGTTCTTC.